These 17 T cell receptor beta chains were sequenced from one sample in a study of T cell changes during pregnancy in multiple sclerosis. Profiled with immunoSEQ multiplex PCR; TCRdb holds only in-frame clones, not every one. The sample consists of approximately 130,000 clones, approximately 93% of them appearing once. The specimen was peripheral blood, collected before pregnancy. The receptors originated from a female donor with multiple sclerosis, enrolled in a pregnancy study.

The rearrangement links TRBV19 to TRBJ2-1; 11 bases align to TRBD2. V gave up 3 bases and J gave up 2 bases; unmatched junction bases: 6. Germline CDR1 and CDR2: LNHDA and SQIVND (reference sequence). The CDR3 is made up of 17 amino acids. Here the CDR3 reads CASSIHTSGGTYNEQFF. CDR3 nucleotide sequence: TGTGCCAGTAGTATTCATACTAGCGGGGGTACCTACAATGAGCAGTTCTTC.

The chain has TRBV7-2 and TRBJ1-4; the match to TRBD1 covers 7 bases. Trimming took 5 bases from V and 3 from J; bases not matched to a gene: 9. Per germline, CDR1 SGHTA and CDR2 FQGNSA. This CDR3 contains 16 residues. In DNA, the CDR3 is TGTGCCAGCAGCCTAGACCCGGGACAGTCTAATGAAAAACTGTTTTTT. Translated, it gives CASSLDPGQSNEKLFF.

The chain is built from TRBV5-1 and TRBJ2-1; D is undetermined. The CDR3 extends over 15 amino acids. The V gene's germline CDR1 is SGHRS and CDR2 YFSETQ. Trimming took 0 bases from V and 6 from J, leaving 13 bases between them. The CDR3 spells CASSLAARTLNEQFF. The CDR3 region has the DNA TGCGCCAGCAGCTTGGCAGCGCGAACCCTCAATGAGCAGTTCTTC.

The CDR3, as DNA: TGTGCCAGTAGCCGACTAGCGGGAACCTACGAGCAGTACTTC. The encoded protein is CASSRLAGTYEQYF. This chain links TRBV19 with TRBJ2-7; 11 bases agree with TRBD2. V shed 6 bases, J shed 2 bases, and the junction held 3 bases outside the gene matches. CDR1 and CDR2 from the germline V gene are LNHDA and SQIVND (reference sequence). This CDR3 is built from 14 residues.

The V gene is TRBV10-3, the J gene TRBJ2-7, with D possibly being TRBD1 (5 bases). Trimming removed 5 bases from V and 4 bases from J, with 15 bases in between. The CDR3 contains 14 residues. From germline, CDR1 is ENHRY and CDR2 SYGVKD. This chain's CDR3 is CAISIIQGSYEQYF. CDR3 sequence (DNA): TGTGCCATCAGTATAATTCAGGGATCATACGAGCAGTACTTC.

The chain is built from TRBV6-6 and TRBJ2-7, with a weak D call TRBD1 (6 bases). The CDR3 has 13 residues. Germline-derived CDR1 and CDR2 are MNHNY and SVGAGI (reference sequence). Trimming removed 2 bases from V and 6 bases from J, with 11 bases in between. CDR3 DNA: TGTGCCAGCAGTTACCAGGGGCTGGGCGAGCAGTACTTC. Amino acid sequence: CASSYQGLGEQYF.

This clone was detected only once. The gene calls are TRBV10-1 and TRBJ2-1; D unresolved. Germline CDR1 is WNHNN and CDR2 is SYGVQD (reference sequence). Trimming took 8 bases from V and 2 from J, leaving 13 bases between them. This CDR3 contains 14 residues. CDR3 amino acids: CASGWVEAYNEQFF. For the CDR3, the DNA is TGCGCCAGCGGGTGGGTCGAGGCCTACAATGAGCAGTTCTTC.

The chain combines TRBV19 with TRBJ2-3; 8 positions match TRBD2. CDR1 and CDR2 (germline): LNHDA, SQIVND (reference sequence). The trim removed 4 bases at V and 4 bases at J, leaving 4 bases unmatched. This CDR3 contains 14 residues. CDR3 in amino acids: CASSRSGSADTQYF. The CDR3 DNA reads as TGTGCCAGTAGTAGAAGCGGGAGTGCAGATACGCAGTATTTT.

The genes are TRBV5-4 and TRBJ1-2; 9 bases align to TRBD1. Losses at the gene ends were 4 bases for V and 5 bases for J; bases not matched to a gene: 9. The germline V gene encodes CDR1 SGHNT and CDR2 YYREEE (reference sequence). CDR3 length: 15 amino acids. The DNA for the CDR3 is TGTGCCAGCAGCGCCCGGACAGGGGCAGAATATGGCTACACCTTC. Its protein is CASSARTGAEYGYTF.

This clone was seen more than once but under ten times. The genes are TRBV30 and TRBJ1-2; possible D gene TRBD1, 6 bases. The germline V gene has CDR1 GTSNPN and CDR2 SVGIG (reference sequence). Trimming stripped 5 bases from V and 5 bases from J, with 9 bases between. CDR3 length: 11 residues. The CDR3 DNA sequence: TGTGCCTGGGTGGACAGTTATGGCTACACCTTC. Translated, it gives CAWVDSYGYTF. Full variable domain (rest looked up from reference TRBV30 and TRBJ1-2): SQTIHQWPATLVQPVGSPLSLECTVEGTSNPNLYWYRQAAGRGLQLLFYSVGIGQISSEVPQNLSASRPQDRQFILSSKKLLLSDSGFYLCAWVDSYGYTFGSGTRLTVV.

The chain recombines TRBV11-2 with TRBJ2-1, with 7 bases identical to TRBD2. J gave up 4 bases and V 9 bases, and 12 bases lay outside the gene matches. The CDR3 runs to 15 residues. Looked up from germline, CDR1 is SGHAT and CDR2 is FQNNGV. The CDR3 DNA follows: TGTGCCAGTGGGTCGGGGCGGGGGAGATACAATGAGCAGTTCTTC. Its protein product is CASGSGRGRYNEQFF.

The genes are TRBV5-1 and TRBJ1-6; 10 bases match TRBD1. V lost 4 bases to trimming and J lost 9 bases; unmatched junction nucleotides: 7. Germline assignment: CDR1 SGHRS and CDR2 YFSETQ. The CDR3 has 15 amino acids. This chain's CDR3 is CASSLGQGDGSPLHF. CDR3 DNA sequence: TGCGCCAGCAGCCTAGGACAGGGGGACGGTTCACCCCTCCACTTT.

The chain combines TRBV25-1 with TRBJ1-2, with TRBD1 identical over 7 bases. The CDR3 runs to 15 residues. CDR1 is MGHDK, CDR2 SYGVNS, per germline. V gave up 4 bases and J gave up 2 bases; unmatched junction bases: 7. The CDR3 is CASSGLPGQNYGYTF. As DNA, the CDR3 is TGTGCCAGCAGTGGACTTCCGGGACAGAACTATGGCTACACCTTC.

The chain has TRBV5-1 and TRBJ2-6; 8 bases are shared with TRBD1. Germline V lookup: CDR1 SGHRS, CDR2 YFSETQ. V lost 5 bases, J lost 0 bases, and 1 base stayed unmatched. There are 15 residues in the CDR3. The CDR3 protein is CASSTGGSGANVLTF. DNA of the CDR3: TGCGCCAGCAGTACAGGGGGCTCTGGGGCCAACGTCCTGACTTTC.

The chain recombines TRBV18 with TRBJ2-2; TRBD1 might be the D (5 bases). This CDR3 is 16 amino acids long. V lost 0 bases to trimming and J lost 1 base, with 9 bases between them. CDR1 KGHSH and CDR2 LQKENI come from the germline V gene. CDR3 nucleotide sequence: TGTGCCAGCTCACCACCTAGGGGCTGGAACACCGGGGAGCTGTTTTTT. Translating gives CASSPPRGWNTGELFF.

This clone was seen just once. This chain joins TRBV5-5 and TRBJ1-1, with 7 bases fitting TRBD1. This CDR3 comprises 14 residues. Germline CDR1 is SGHKS and CDR2 is YYEKEE (reference sequence). Trimming cost V 3 bases and J 5 bases; bases outside gene matches: 7. The DNA of the CDR3 is TGTGCCAGCAGCTACCTATACAGGGGAACTGAAGCTTTCTTT. Translation: CASSYLYRGTEAFF.

In this sample, this clone turned up a few times. This chain joins TRBV5-6 and TRBJ1-6; TRBD1 matches at 8 bases. CDR1 is SGHDT, CDR2 YYEEEE, per germline. V gave up 4 bases and J gave up 8 bases; unmatched junction bases: 11. This CDR3 comprises 16 residues. CDR3 in amino acids: CASSPRTGKLDSPLHF. In nucleotides, the CDR3 is TGTGCCAGCAGCCCTAGGACAGGGAAGTTAGATTCACCCCTCCACTTT.